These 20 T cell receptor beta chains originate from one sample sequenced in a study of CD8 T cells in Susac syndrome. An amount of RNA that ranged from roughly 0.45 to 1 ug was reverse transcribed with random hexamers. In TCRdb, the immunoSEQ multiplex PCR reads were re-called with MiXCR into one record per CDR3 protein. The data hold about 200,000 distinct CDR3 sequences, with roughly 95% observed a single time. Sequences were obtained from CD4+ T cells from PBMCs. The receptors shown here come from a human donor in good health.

CDR3 in DNA: TGTGCCAGCAGTTACTCGGCCGGGGTGGATGAGCAGTTCTTC. It encodes CASSYSAGVDEQFF. V and J are TRBV6-2 or TRBV6-3 and TRBJ2-1; tentatively, D is TRBD2 (5 bases). The CDR3 covers 14 residues. CDR1 and CDR2 (germline): MNHEY, SVGEGT. V dropped 0 bases and J dropped 8 bases, with 11 bases sitting between them.

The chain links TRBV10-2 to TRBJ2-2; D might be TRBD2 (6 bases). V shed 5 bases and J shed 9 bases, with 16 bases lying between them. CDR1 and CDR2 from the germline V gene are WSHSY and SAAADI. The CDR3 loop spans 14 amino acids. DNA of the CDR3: TGCGCCAGCAGTCCGGGACTCTCTCTCAGGGAGCTGTTTTTT. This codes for CASSPGLSLRELFF.

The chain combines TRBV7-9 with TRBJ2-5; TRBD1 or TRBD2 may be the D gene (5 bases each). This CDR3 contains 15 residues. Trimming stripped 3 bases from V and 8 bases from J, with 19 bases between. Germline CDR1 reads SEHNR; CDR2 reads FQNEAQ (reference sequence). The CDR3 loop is CASSLAVGDPVTQYF. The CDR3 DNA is TGTGCCAGCAGCTTGGCGGTGGGGGACCCTGTAACCCAGTACTTC.

Here the CDR3 reads CASSRLGVNIQYF. The CDR3 coding sequence is TGTGCCAGCAGCCGCCTAGGGGTGAACATTCAGTACTTC. The genes are TRBV3-1 and TRBJ2-4; TRBD1 is a possible D gene (5 bases). Germline loops: CDR1 LGHDT, CDR2 YNNKEL (reference sequence). Trimming took 4 bases from V and 7 from J, leaving 11 bases between them. This CDR3 spans 13 amino acids.

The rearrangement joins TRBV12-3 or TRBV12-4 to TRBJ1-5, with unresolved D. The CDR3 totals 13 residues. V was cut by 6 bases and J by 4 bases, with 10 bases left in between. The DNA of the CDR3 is TGTGCCAGCAGCCGCGAGCAGAATCAGCCCCAGCATTTT. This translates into CASSREQNQPQHF.

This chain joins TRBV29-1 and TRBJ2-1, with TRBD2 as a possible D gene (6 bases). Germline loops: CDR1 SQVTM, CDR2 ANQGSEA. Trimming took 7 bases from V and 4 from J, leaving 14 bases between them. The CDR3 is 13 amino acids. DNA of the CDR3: TGCAGCGCCCGACTAGAACCTTACAATGAGCAGTTCTTC. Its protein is CSARLEPYNEQFF.

The chain's CDR3 is CSAADPQGTKTQYF. DNA for the CDR3: TGCAGTGCCGCCGACCCACAGGGAACAAAGACCCAGTACTTC. The chain is built from TRBV20-1 and TRBJ2-5; a weak D match, TRBD1 (6 bases). V lost 6 bases to trimming and J lost 6 bases, with 20 bases between them. In germline, CDR1 is DFQATT, CDR2 SNEGSKA (reference sequence). This CDR3 contains 14 residues.

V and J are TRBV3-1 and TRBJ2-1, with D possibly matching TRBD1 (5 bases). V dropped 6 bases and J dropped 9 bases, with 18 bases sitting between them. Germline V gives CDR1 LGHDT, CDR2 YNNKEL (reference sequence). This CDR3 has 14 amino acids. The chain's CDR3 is CASRKGWGVSEQFF. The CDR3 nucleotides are TGTGCCAGCAGGAAGGGTTGGGGCGTCAGTGAGCAGTTCTTC.

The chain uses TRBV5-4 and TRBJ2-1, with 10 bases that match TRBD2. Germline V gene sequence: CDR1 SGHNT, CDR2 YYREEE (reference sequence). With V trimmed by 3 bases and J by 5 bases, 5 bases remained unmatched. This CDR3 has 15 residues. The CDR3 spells CASSWRGLADNEQFF. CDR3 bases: TGTGCCAGCAGCTGGCGAGGACTAGCGGACAATGAGCAGTTCTTC.

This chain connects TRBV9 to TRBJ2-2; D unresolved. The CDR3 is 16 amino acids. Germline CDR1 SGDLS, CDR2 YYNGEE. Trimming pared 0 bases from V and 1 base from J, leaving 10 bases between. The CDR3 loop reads CASSVARAENTGELFF. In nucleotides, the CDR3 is TGTGCCAGCAGCGTAGCCCGGGCAGAGAACACCGGGGAGCTGTTTTTT.

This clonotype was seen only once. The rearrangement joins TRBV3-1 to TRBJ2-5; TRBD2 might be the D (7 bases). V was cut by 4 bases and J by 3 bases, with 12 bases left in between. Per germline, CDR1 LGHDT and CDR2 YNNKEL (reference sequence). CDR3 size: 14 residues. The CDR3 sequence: CASSRKGGEETQYF. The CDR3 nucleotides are TGTGCCAGCAGCCGGAAGGGGGGGGAAGAGACCCAGTACTTC.

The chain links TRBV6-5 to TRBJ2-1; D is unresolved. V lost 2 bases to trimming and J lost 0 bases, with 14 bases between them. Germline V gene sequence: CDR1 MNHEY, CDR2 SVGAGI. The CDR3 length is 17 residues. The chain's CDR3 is CASSYPLMASSYNEQFF. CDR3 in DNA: TGTGCCAGCAGTTACCCTTTGATGGCCAGCTCCTACAATGAGCAGTTCTTC.

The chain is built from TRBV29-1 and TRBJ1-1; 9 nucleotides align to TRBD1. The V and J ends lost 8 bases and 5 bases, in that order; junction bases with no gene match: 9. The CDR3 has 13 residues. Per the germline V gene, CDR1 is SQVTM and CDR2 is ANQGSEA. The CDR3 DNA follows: TGCAGCTGCAGAACAGGGGGCGCAACTGAAGCTTTCTTT. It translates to CSCRTGGATEAFF.

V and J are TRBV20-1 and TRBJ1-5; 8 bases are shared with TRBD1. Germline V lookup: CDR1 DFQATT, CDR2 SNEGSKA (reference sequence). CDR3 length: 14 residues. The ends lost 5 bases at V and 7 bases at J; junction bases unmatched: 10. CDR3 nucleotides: TGCAGTGCTGCTCCCTCAGGGGGCCGGCAGCCCCAGCATTTT. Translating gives CSAAPSGGRQPQHF.

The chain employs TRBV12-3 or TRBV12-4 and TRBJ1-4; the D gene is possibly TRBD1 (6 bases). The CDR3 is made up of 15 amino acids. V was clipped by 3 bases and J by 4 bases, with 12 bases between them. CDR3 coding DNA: TGTGCCAGCAGTTTTCAGGCAGGGGTTAATGAAAAACTGTTTTTT. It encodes CASSFQAGVNEKLFF.

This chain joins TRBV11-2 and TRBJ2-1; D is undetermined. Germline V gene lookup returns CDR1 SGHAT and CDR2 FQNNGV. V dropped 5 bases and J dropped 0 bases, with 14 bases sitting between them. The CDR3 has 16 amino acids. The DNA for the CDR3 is TGTGCCAGCAGCACCCGAGACGCGAGCTCCTACAATGAGCAGTTCTTC. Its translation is CASSTRDASSYNEQFF.

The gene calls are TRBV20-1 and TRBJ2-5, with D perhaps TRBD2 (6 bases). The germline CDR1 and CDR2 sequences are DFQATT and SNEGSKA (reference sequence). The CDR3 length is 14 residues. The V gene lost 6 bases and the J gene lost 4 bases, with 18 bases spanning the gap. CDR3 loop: CSAQRAGRRETQYF. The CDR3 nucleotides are TGCAGTGCCCAGCGGGCAGGGAGGAGAGAGACCCAGTACTTC.

The CDR3 DNA reads as TGTGCCAGCAGCCTAGACAGGGACCCCTCCTACGAGCAGTACGTC. Amino acid sequence: CASSLDRDPSYEQYV. The gene calls are TRBV7-2 and TRBJ2-7; 7 nucleotides align to TRBD1. The CDR3 length is 15 residues. Germline V gives CDR1 SGHTA, CDR2 FQGNSA. V shed 5 bases, J shed 0 bases, and the junction held 7 bases outside the gene matches.

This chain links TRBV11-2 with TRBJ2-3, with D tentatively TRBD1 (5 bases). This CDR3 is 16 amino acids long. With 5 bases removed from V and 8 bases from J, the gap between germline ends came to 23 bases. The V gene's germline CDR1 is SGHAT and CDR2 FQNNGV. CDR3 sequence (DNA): TGTGCCAGCAGCACCAATCCCCTGGGGCCCACGGGTACGCAGTATTTT. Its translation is CASSTNPLGPTGTQYF.

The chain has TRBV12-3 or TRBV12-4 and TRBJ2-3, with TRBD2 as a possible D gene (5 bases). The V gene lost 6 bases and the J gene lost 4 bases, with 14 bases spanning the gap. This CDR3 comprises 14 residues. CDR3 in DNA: TGTGCCAGCAGCTCTACTAGTGGGTCAGATACGCAGTATTTT. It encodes CASSSTSGSDTQYF.